This T cell receptor (beta chain) stems from a study of T cells in Graves' hyperthyroidism and ophthalmopathy. Study-level findings and limits: Most clonotypes expanded in the thyroid (above 0.001) were also present in blood. It was a median around seven months before onset that the model predicted ophthalmopathy.

Researchers took RNA transcripts and amplified the TCR beta CDR3 regions from them. With the HTBI primer set, the TCR CDR3 went through a first round of RT-PCR. TCRdb itself ran the multiplex PCR reads through MiXCR, one entry per CDR3 protein. This table holds some 400,000 distinct CDR3 sequences, 13% found once. This clonotype was detected ten times or more. What it recognizes is unknown. This CDR3 comprises 17 residues. Germline V gene sequence: CDR1 MNHEY, CDR2 SVGEGT. Between the trimmed V and J ends, which lost 2 bases and 0 bases, there was a span of 14 bases. Exclusion of a patient resulted from uncontrolled infection, other autoimmune disease, pregnancy or lactation. PBMCs were collected from a roughly 9.7 ml volume of fresh peripheral blood.

This TCR derives from a man aged 25-45 years with Graves' hyperthyroidism that later progressed to Graves' ophthalmopathy. The specimen sequenced was blood. V gene TRBV6-2 or TRBV6-3 combines with J gene TRBJ2-1; D gene uncertain. CDR3 amino acids: CASSYVIVFGSYNEQFF. CDR3 coding DNA: TGTGCCAGCAGTTACGTCATTGTGTTCGGCTCCTACAATGAGCAGTTCTTC.